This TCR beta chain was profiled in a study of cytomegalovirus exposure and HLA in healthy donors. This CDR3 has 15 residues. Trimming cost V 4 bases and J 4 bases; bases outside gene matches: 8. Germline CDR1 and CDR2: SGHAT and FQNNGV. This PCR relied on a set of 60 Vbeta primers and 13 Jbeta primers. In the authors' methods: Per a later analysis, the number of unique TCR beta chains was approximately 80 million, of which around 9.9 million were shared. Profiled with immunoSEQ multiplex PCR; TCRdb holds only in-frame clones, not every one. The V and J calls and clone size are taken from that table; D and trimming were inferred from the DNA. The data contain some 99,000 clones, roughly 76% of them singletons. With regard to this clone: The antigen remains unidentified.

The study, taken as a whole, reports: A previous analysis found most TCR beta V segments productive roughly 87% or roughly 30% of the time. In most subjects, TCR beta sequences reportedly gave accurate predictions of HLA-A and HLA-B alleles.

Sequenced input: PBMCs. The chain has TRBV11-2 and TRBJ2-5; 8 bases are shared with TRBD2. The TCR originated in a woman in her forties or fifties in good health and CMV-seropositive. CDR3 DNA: TGTGCCAGCAGCTATAGCCGGCTAGCGGGAGAGACCCAGTACTTC. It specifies CASSYSRLAGETQYF. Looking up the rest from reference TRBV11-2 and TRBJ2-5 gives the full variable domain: EAGVAQSPRYKIIEKRQSVAFWCNPISGHATLYWYQQILGQGPKLLIQFQNNGVVDDSQLPKDRFSAERLKGVDSTLKIQPAKLEDSAVYLCASSYSRLAGETQYFGPGTRLLVL.